Listed below are T cell receptor beta chains from one sample, sequenced in a study of T cells in localized non-small cell lung cancer. This table comes from immunoSEQ multiplex PCR, and its TCRdb copy is limited to in-frame clones, with some not included. The table lists some 54,000 clones, 80% of them singletons. This specimen consisted of PBMCs, obtained before any cancer treatment. The receptor source for this set is a woman aged 35-70 years with stage II lung adenocarcinoma. Both conserved end residues are part of each CDR3. Each record gives: D gene, J gene, clone size, V gene, CDR3 DNA, CDR3 protein. A D gene is named only where the DNA matches it firmly. Only part of the rows carry a size: once, few, many, or a class if the clone is expanded.

D gene: TRBD1
J gene: TRBJ1-2
clone size: .
V gene: TRBV6-6
CDR3 DNA: TGTGCCAGCAGTTTCGGGACAGGGGGCAGGGGAGGCTACACCTTC
CDR3 protein: CASSFGTGGRGGYTF

D gene: .
J gene: TRBJ1-1
clone size: .
V gene: TRBV11-2
CDR3 DNA: TGTGCCAGCAGCGAGACCGTGAACACTGAAGCTTTCTTT
CDR3 protein: CASSETVNTEAFF

D gene: TRBD1
J gene: TRBJ1-5
clone size: .
V gene: TRBV30
CDR3 DNA: TGTGCCTGGGGGGGACAGGGCCGCAATCAGCCCCAGCATTTT
CDR3 protein: CAWGGQGRNQPQHF

D gene: .
J gene: TRBJ1-2
clone size: .
V gene: TRBV9
CDR3 DNA: TGTGCCAGCAGCGGATCAGTGGAGGATATAGTACATGGCTACACCTTC
CDR3 protein: CASSGSVEDIVHGYTF

D gene: .
J gene: TRBJ2-3
clone size: .
V gene: TRBV4-1
CDR3 DNA: TGCGCCAGCAGCCAGGTGGGTATACCCACAGATACGCAGTATTTT
CDR3 protein: CASSQVGIPTDTQYF

D gene: .
J gene: TRBJ1-3
clone size: .
V gene: TRBV5-1
CDR3 DNA: TGCGCCAGCAGCTCGGCACGGGACTCTAACTCTGGAAACACCATATATTTT
CDR3 protein: CASSSARDSNSGNTIYF

D gene: .
J gene: TRBJ2-2
clone size: .
V gene: TRBV5-1
CDR3 DNA: TGCGCCAGCAGCCCCAGGAACACCGGGGAGCTGTTTTTT
CDR3 protein: CASSPRNTGELFF

D gene: .
J gene: TRBJ1-2
clone size: .
V gene: TRBV5-4
CDR3 DNA: TGTGCCAGCAGCTTGGACGGAAACTATGGCTACACCTTC
CDR3 protein: CASSLDGNYGYTF

D gene: .
J gene: TRBJ1-4
clone size: .
V gene: TRBV7-3
CDR3 DNA: TGTGCCAGCAGCCTTACAGTGAATGAAAAACTGTTTTTT
CDR3 protein: CASSLTVNEKLFF

D gene: TRBD1
J gene: TRBJ2-2
clone size: .
V gene: TRBV5-8
CDR3 DNA: TGTGCCAGCAACCGACAGGGAGACGGGGAGCTGTTTTTT
CDR3 protein: CASNRQGDGELFF

D gene: .
J gene: TRBJ1-2
clone size: .
V gene: TRBV28
CDR3 DNA: TGTGCCAGCAGGTCTCCTTCCCTAGCTAACTATGGCTACACCTTC
CDR3 protein: CASRSPSLANYGYTF

D gene: .
J gene: TRBJ1-2
clone size: few
V gene: TRBV4-3
CDR3 DNA: TGCGCCAGCAGCCAAGCCCTTGCGTCCAACTATGGCTACACCTTC
CDR3 protein: CASSQALASNYGYTF

D gene: .
J gene: TRBJ1-5
clone size: once
V gene: TRBV4-1
CDR3 DNA: TGCGCCAGCAGCATTAAGATCGGTGGAAGCAATCAGCCCCAGCATTTT
CDR3 protein: CASSIKIGGSNQPQHF

D gene: .
J gene: TRBJ2-3
clone size: .
V gene: TRBV10-1
CDR3 DNA: TGCGCCAGCAGTGAAAATCGAGATACGCAGTATTTT
CDR3 protein: CASSENRDTQYF

D gene: .
J gene: TRBJ2-7
clone size: .
V gene: TRBV30
CDR3 DNA: TGTGCCTGGAGTGTACCGGAGTACCTGTACGGGCAGTACTTC
CDR3 protein: CAWSVPEYLYGQYF

D gene: .
J gene: TRBJ1-4
clone size: .
V gene: TRBV9
CDR3 DNA: TGTGCCAGCAGCGTAGCTGGGGGGGCTCGGGAAAAACTGTTTTTT
CDR3 protein: CASSVAGGAREKLFF

D gene: TRBD1
J gene: TRBJ1-5
clone size: .
V gene: TRBV16
CDR3 DNA: TGTGCCAGCAGCCAATCGCAGGGGGCGAAATTATATCAGCCCCAGCATTTT
CDR3 protein: CASSQSQGAKLYQPQHF

D gene: .
J gene: TRBJ2-1
clone size: .
V gene: TRBV5-1
CDR3 DNA: TGCGCCAGCAGCTTGGTTATCAGTAACAATGAGCAGTTCTTC
CDR3 protein: CASSLVISNNEQFF

D gene: .
J gene: TRBJ2-1
clone size: once
V gene: TRBV20-1
CDR3 DNA: TGCAGTGCTAGCAGGTACAATGAGCAGTTCTTC
CDR3 protein: CSASRYNEQFF

D gene: TRBD1
J gene: TRBJ1-1
clone size: .
V gene: TRBV28
CDR3 DNA: TGTGCCAGCAGTTTAAGGCAGGGGGCCATCCACACTGAAGCTTTCTTT
CDR3 protein: CASSLRQGAIHTEAFF

D gene: TRBD1
J gene: TRBJ2-6
clone size: .
V gene: TRBV5-1
CDR3 DNA: TGCGCCAGCAGCTTAGAGGGGGCGAAGGGGGCCAACGTCCTGACTTTC
CDR3 protein: CASSLEGAKGANVLTF

D gene: .
J gene: TRBJ2-5
clone size: .
V gene: TRBV9
CDR3 DNA: TGTGCCAGCAGCGTATCCCGCGGAGGGACCCAGTACTTC
CDR3 protein: CASSVSRGGTQYF

D gene: TRBD1
J gene: TRBJ1-2
clone size: .
V gene: TRBV7-2
CDR3 DNA: TGTGCCAGCAGCTTAGAGGGACAGGGAATCTATGGCTACACCTTC
CDR3 protein: CASSLEGQGIYGYTF

D gene: .
J gene: TRBJ1-5
clone size: .
V gene: TRBV6-5
CDR3 DNA: TGTGCCAGCAGTGGACGAAATCAGCCCCAGCATTTT
CDR3 protein: CASSGRNQPQHF

D gene: .
J gene: TRBJ1-5
clone size: .
V gene: TRBV6-1
CDR3 DNA: TGTGCCAGCAACCCCAACAGGAGGCTCAATCAGCCCCAGCATTTT
CDR3 protein: CASNPNRRLNQPQHF

D gene: .
J gene: TRBJ1-6
clone size: .
V gene: TRBV6-1
CDR3 DNA: TGTGCCAGCAGTGGGAAGGGCTTCTCCTATAATTCACCCCTCCACTTT
CDR3 protein: CASSGKGFSYNSPLHF

D gene: .
J gene: TRBJ1-5
clone size: once
V gene: TRBV7-2
CDR3 DNA: TGTGCCAGCAGCTCCGGGCGGGCCAGGGCAGGACAGCCCCAGCATTTT
CDR3 protein: CASSSGRARAGQPQHF

D gene: .
J gene: TRBJ1-5
clone size: .
V gene: TRBV18
CDR3 DNA: TGTGCCAGCTCACCCTCACAGGGCAATCAGCCCCAGCATTTT
CDR3 protein: CASSPSQGNQPQHF

D gene: .
J gene: TRBJ2-1
clone size: .
V gene: TRBV18
CDR3 DNA: TGTGCCAGCTCACCACCGGAACAGACCTACTACAATGAGCAGTTCTTC
CDR3 protein: CASSPPEQTYYNEQFF